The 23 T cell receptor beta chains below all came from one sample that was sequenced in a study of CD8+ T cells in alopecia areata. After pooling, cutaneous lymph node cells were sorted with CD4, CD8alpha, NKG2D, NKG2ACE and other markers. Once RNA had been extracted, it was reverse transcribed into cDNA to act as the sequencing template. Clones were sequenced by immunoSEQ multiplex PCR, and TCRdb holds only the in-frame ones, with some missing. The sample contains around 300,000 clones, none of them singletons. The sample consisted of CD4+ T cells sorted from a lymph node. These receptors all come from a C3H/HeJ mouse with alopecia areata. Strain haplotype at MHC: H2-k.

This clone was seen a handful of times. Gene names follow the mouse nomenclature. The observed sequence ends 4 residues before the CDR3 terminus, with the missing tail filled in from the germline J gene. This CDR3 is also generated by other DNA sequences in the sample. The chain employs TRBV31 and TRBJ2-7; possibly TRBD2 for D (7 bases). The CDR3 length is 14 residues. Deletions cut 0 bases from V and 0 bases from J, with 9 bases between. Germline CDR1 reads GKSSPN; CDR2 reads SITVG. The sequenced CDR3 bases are TGTGCCTGGAGTCTAGGGGGGGACTCCTAT. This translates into CAWSLGGDSY. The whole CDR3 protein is CAWSLGGDSYEQYF.

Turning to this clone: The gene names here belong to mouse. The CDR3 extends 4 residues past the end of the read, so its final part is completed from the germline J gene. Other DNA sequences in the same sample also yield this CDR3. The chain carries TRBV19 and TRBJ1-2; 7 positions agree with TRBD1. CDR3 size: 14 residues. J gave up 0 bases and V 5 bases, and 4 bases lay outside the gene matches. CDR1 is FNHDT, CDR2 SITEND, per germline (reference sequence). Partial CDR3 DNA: TGTGCCAGCAGCCGACAGGGTGCAAACTCC. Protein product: CASSRQGANS. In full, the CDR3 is CASSRQGANSDYTF.

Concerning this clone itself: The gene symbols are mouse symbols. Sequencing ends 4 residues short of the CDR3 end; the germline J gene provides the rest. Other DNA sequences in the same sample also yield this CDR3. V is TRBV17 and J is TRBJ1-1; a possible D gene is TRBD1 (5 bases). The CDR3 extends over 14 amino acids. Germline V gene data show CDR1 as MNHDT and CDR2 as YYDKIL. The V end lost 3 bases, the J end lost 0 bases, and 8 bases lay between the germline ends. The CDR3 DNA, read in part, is TGTGCTAGCAGTAGCCAGGGTGCAAACACA. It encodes CASSSQGANT. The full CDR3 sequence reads CASSSQGANTEVFF.

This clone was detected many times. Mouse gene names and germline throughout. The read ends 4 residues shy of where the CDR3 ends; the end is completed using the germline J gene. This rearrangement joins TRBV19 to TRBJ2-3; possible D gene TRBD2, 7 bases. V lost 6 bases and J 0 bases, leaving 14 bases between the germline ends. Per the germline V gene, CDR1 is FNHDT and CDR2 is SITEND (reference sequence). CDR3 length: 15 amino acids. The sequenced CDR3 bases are TGTGCCAGCATCCCGTGGGGGGCTAGTGCAGAA. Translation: CASIPWGASAE. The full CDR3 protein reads CASIPWGASAETLYF.

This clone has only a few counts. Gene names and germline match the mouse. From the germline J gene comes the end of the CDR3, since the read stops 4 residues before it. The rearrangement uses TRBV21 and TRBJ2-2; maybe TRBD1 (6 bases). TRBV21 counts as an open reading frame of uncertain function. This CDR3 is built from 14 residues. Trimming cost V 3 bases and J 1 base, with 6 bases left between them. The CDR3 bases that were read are TGTGCTAGCAGTCACAGGGGAAACACCGGG. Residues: CASSHRGNTG. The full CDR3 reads CASSHRGNTGQLYF.

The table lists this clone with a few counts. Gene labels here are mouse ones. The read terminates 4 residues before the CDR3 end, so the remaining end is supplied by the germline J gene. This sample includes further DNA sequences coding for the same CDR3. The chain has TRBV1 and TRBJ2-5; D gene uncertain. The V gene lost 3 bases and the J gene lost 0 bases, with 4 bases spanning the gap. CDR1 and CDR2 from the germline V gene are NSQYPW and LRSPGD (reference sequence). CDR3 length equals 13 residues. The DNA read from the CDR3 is TGCACCTGCAGTGCGAGTAACCAAGAC. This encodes CTCSASNQD. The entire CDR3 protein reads CTCSASNQDTQYF.

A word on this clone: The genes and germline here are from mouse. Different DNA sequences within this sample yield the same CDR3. The part of the CDR3 DNA that was read is TGTGCCAGCAGCCAGACTGGGGGGAACTATGCT. It codes for CASSQTGGNYA. The whole CDR3 is CASSQTGGNYAEQFF. J is TRBJ2-1 and V is TRBV13-3; 10 nucleotides line up with TRBD2. The sequence runs out 4 residues before the end of the CDR3; the remainder is reconstructed from the germline J gene. After removal of 5 bases from V and 1 base from J, the junction contained 3 bases not matched to a gene. CDR1 NNHDY and CDR2 SYVADS come from the germline V gene. This CDR3 spans 15 amino acids.

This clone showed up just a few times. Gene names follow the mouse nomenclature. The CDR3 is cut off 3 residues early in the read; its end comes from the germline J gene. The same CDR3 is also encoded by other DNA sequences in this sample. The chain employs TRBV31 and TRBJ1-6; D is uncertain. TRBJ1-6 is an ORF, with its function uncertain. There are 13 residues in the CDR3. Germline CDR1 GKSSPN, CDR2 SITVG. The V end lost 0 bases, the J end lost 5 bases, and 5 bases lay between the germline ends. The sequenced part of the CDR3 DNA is TGTGCCTGGAGTCTAACAGATAATTCGCCC. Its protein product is CAWSLTDNSP. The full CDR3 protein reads CAWSLTDNSPLYF.

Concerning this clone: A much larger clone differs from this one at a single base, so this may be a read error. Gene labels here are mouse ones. CDR3 DNA, as far as it was read: TGTGCCAGCAGTGATGTGGGGGTCTCC. It yields the protein CASSDVGVS. The CDR3 as a whole reads CASSDVGVSDYTF. The J gene is TRBJ1-2, the V gene TRBV13-3; perhaps TRBD1 as D (5 bases). Read coverage stops 4 residues before the CDR3 terminus; the germline J gene supplies the remainder. V was clipped by 0 bases and J by 4 bases, with 7 bases between them. CDR1 and CDR2 (germline): NNHDY, SYVADS. The CDR3 spans 13 residues.

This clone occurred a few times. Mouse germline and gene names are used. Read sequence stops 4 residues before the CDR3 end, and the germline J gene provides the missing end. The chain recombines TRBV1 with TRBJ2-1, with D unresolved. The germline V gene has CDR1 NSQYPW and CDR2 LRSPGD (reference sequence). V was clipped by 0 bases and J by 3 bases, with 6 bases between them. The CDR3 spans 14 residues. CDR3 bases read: TGCACCTGCAGTGCAGACAAATTCTATGCT. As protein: CTCSADKFYA. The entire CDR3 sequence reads CTCSADKFYAEQFF.

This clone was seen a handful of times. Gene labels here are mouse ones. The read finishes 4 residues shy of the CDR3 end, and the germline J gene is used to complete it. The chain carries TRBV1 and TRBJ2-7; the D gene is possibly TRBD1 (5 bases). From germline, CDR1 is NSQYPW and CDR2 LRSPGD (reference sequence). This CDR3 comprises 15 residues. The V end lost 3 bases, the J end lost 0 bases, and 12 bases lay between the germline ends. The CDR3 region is CTCSAPGSSSYEQYF. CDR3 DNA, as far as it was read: TGCACCTGCAGTGCGCCAGGGTCGAGCTCCTAT.

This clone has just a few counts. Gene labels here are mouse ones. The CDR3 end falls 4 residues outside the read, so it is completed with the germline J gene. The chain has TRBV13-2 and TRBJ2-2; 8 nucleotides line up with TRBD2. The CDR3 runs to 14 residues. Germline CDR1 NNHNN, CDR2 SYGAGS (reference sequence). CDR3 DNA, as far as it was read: TGTGCCAGCGGTGATGCAACTGGGGGCGGG. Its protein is CASGDATGGG. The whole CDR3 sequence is CASGDATGGGQLYF.

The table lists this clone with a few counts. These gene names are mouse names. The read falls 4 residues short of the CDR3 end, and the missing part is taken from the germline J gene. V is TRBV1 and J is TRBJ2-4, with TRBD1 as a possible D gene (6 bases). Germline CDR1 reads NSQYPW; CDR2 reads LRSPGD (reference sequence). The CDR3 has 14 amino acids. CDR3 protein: CTCSADNRVNTLYF. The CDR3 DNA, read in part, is TGCACCTGCAGTGCAGATAACAGGGTAAAC. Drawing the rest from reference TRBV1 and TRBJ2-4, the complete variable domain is VTLLEQNPRWRLVPRGQAVNLRCILKNSQYPWMSWYQQDLQKQLQWLFTLRSPGDKEVKSLPGADYLATRVTDTELRLQVANMSQGRTLYCTCSADNRVNTLYFGAGTRLSVL.

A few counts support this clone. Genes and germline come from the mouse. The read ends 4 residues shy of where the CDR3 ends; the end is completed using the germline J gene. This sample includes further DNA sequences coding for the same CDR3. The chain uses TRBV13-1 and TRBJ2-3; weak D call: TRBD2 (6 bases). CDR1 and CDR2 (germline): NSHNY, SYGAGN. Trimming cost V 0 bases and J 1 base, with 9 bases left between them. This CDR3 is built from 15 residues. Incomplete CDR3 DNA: TGTGCCAGCAGTGATGCATCTGGGGGTGCAGAA. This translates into CASSDASGGAE. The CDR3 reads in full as CASSDASGGAETLYF.

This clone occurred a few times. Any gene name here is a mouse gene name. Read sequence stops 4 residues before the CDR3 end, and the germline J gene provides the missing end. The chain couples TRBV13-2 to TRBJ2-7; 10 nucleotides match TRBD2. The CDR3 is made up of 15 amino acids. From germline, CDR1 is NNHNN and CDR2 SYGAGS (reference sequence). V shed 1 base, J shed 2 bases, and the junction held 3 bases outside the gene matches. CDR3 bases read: TGTGCCAGCGGTGATAGGGACTGGGGCCCCTAT. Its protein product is CASGDRDWGPY. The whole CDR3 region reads CASGDRDWGPYEQYF.

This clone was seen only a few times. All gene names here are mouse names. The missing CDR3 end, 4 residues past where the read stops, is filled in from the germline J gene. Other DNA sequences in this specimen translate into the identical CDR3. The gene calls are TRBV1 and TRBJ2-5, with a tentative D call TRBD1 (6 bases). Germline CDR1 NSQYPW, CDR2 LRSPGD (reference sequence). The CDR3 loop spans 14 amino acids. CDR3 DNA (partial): TGCACCTGCAGTGCAGTTCAGGGGAAAGAC. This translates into CTCSAVQGKD. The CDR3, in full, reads CTCSAVQGKDTQYF.

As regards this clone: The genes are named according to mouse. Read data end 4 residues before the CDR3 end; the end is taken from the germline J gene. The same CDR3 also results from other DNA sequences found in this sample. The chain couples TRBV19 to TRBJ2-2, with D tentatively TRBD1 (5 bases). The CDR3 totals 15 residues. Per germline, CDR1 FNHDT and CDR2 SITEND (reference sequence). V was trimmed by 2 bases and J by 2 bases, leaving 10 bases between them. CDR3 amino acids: CASSMQGGNTGQLYF. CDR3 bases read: TGTGCCAGCAGTATGCAGGGAGGGAACACCGGG.

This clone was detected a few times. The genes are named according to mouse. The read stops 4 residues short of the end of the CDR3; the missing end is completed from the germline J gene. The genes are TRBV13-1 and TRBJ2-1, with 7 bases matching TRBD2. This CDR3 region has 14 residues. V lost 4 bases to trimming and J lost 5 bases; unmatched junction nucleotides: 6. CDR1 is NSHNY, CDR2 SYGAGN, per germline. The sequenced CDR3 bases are TGTGCCAGCAGTTTTGGGGGGAGAGATGCT. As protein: CASSFGGRDA. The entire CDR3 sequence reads CASSFGGRDAEQFF.

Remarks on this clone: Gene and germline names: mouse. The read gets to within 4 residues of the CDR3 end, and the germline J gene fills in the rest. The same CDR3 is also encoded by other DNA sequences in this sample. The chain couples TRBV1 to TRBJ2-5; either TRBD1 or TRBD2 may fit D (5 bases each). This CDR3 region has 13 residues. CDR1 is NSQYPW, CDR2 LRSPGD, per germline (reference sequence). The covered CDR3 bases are TGCACCTGCAGTGCAGGGGGCAGGGAC. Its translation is CTCSAGGRD. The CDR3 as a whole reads CTCSAGGRDTQYF. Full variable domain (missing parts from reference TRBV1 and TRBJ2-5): VTLLEQNPRWRLVPRGQAVNLRCILKNSQYPWMSWYQQDLQKQLQWLFTLRSPGDKEVKSLPGADYLATRVTDTELRLQVANMSQGRTLYCTCSAGGRDTQYFGPGTRLLVL.

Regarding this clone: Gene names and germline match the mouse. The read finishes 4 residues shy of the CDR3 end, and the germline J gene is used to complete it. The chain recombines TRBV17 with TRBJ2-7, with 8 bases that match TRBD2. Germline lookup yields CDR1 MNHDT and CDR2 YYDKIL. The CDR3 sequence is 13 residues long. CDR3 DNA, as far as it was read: TGTGCTAGCAGTAGCTGGGGGGAATAT. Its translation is CASSSWGEY. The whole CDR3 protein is CASSSWGEYEQYF.

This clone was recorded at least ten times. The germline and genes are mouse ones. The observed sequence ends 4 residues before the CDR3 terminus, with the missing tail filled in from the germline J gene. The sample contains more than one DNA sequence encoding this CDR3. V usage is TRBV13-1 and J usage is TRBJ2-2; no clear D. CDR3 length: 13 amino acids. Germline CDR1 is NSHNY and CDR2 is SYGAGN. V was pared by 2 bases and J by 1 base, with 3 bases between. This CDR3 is CASSDKNTGQLYF. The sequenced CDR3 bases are TGTGCCAGCAGTGACAAAAACACCGGG.

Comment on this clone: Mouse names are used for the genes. The CDR3 bases that were read are TGTGCCAGCTCCGACTATAACTATGCT. Its protein is CASSDYNYA. The full-length CDR3 reads as CASSDYNYAEQFF. The chain links TRBV13-2 to TRBJ2-1; D gene uncertain. The CDR3 goes on 4 residues after the read ends, and that part is filled in from the germline J gene. The germline gives CDR1 NNHNN, CDR2 SYGAGS (reference sequence). Trimming shortened V by 7 bases and J by 0 bases, and 8 bases separated the two germline ends. The CDR3 consists of 13 residues.

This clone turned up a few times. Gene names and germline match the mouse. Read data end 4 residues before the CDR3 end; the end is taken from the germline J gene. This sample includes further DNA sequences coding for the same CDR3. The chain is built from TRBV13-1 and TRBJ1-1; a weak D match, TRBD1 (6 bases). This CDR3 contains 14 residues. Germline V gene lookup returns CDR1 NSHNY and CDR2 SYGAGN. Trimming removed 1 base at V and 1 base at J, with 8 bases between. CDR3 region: CASSDRGGNTEVFF. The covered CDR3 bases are TGTGCCAGCAGTGATAGGGGGGGAAACACA.